The T cell receptor beta chain described here comes from a study of T cells in women clearing cervical HPV infection. Study in general: Blood came at first lesion visit for cases, post-clearance for controls.

Concerning this clone itself: Its antigen is undetermined.

All participants had a single incident cervical HPV16 infection, and prevalent HPV16 infections were excluded. General observations from the study: CIN3+ cases had significantly higher TCR richness than controls; evenness did not differ. T-cell numbers per sample were unknown and may explain richness differences.

Assay: immunoSEQ multiplex PCR; the TCRdb copy retains only in-frame clones and omits some. In all, the sample yields about 28,000 clones. The sequence came from a woman aged 18 to 75 with a cervical HPV16 infection that either progressed to CIN3+ or cleared (not recorded which). Specimen: blood buffy coat.

CDR3 DNA, as far as it was read: TGCAGTGCTAGAGATCAGACAGGGGGTCATGAAAAA. Translating it yields CSARDQTGGHEK. The complete CDR3 sequence is CSARDQTGGHEKLFF. The chain uses TRBV20-1 and TRBJ1-4; 9 bases agree with TRBD1. The read gets to within 3 residues of the CDR3 end, and the germline J gene fills in the rest. The CDR3 contains 15 residues. Germline V gives CDR1 DFQATT, CDR2 SNEGSKA (reference sequence). After removal of 0 bases from V and 6 bases from J, the junction contained 5 bases not matched to a gene.